Reported below is one TCR beta chain. The data derive from a study of blood T cell repertoires in COVID-19. Study overall: Italy, Spain and the United States were the sources of the convalescent and acute COVID-19 samples. T cells, B-cell-depleted T cells, or PBMCs provided the cDNA or gDNA that served as material.

In the original workflow: Nucleated cell number was recorded as an estimate derived from reference gene primer amplification. Sequencing used immunoSEQ multiplex PCR; TCRdb keeps in-frame clones, though not all of them. That table gives V, J and clone size, and the DNA gave D and trimming. The data hold roughly 15,000 clones, with 55% to 85% observed a single time. Sequenced material: peripheral blood. This receptor was identified in a man aged 65-85 years with acute or convalescent COVID-19.

The CDR3 reads CASSLTHTGGAFF. CDR3 coding DNA: TGTGCCAGCAGTTTAACACACACAGGGGGAGCTTTCTTT. The chain couples TRBV6-2 or TRBV6-3 to TRBJ1-1, with 8 bases matching TRBD1. CDR1 MNHEY and CDR2 SVGEGT come from the germline V gene. The CDR3 spans 13 residues. The ends lost 4 bases at V and 10 bases at J; junction bases unmatched: 8.